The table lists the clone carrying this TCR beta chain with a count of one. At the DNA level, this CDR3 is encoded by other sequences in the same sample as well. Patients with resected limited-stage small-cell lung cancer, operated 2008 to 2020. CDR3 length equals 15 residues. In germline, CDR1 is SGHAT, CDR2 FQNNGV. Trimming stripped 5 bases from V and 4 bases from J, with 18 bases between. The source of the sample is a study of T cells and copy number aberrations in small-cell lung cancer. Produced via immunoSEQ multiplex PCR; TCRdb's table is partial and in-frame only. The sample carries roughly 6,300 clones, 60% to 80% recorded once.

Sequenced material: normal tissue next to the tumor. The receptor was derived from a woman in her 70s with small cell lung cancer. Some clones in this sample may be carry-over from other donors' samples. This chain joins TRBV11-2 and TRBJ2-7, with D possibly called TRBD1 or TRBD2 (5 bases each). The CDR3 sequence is CASSLSGTETYEQYF. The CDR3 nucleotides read TGTGCCAGCAGCCTTTCGGGGACCGAGACTTACGAGCAGTACTTC.